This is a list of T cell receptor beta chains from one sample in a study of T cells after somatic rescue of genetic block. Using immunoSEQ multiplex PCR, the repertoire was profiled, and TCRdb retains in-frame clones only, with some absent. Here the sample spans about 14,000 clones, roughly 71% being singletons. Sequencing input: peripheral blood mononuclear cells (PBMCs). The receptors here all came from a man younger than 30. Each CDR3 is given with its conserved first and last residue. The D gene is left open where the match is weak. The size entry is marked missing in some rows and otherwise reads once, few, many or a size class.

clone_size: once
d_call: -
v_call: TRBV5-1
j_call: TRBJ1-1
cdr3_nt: TGCGCCAGCAGCGCCGGGCATGGGACGACCACTGAAGCTTTCTTT
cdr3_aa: CASSAGHGTTTEAFF

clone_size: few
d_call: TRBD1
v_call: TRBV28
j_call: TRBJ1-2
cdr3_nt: TGTGCCAGCCGAAAAGACAGGGTTCGTGGCTACACCTTC
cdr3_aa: CASRKDRVRGYTF

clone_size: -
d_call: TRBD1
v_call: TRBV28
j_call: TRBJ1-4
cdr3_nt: TGTGCCAGCAGCTACAGACAGGGGGCCCCTGCAACTAATGAAAAACTGTTTTTT
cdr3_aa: CASSYRQGAPATNEKLFF

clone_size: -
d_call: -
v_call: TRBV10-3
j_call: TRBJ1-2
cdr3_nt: TGTGCCATCAGTGAGATAGGGAAGGGCTACACCTTC
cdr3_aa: CAISEIGKGYTF

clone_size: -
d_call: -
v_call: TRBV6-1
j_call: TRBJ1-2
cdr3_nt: TGTGCCAGCAGTGGAGGGACGGTCTATGGCTACACCTTC
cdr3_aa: CASSGGTVYGYTF

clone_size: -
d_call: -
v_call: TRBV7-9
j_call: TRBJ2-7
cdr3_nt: TGTGCCAGCAGCTTACCCCCCCTTTCCGAGCAGTACTTC
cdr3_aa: CASSLPPLSEQYF

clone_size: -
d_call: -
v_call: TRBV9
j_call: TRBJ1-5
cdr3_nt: TGTGCCAGCAGCGTGGGTCAGGGAGGCAATCAGCCCCAGCATTTT
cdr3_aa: CASSVGQGGNQPQHF

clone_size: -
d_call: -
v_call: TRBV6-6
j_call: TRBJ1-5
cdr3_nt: TGTGCCAGCACCCCGGCCCAATTTTTTAATCAGCCCCAGCATTTT
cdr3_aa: CASTPAQFFNQPQHF

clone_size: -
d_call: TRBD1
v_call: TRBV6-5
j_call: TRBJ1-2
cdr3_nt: TGTGCCAGCAGTTACGACAGGGGGCCCTATGGCTACACCTTC
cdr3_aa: CASSYDRGPYGYTF

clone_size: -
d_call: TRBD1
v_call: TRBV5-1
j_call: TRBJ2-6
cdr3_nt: TGCGCCAGCAGCTTGCAGGGGGCGGCTGGGGCCAACGTCCTGACTTTC
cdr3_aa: CASSLQGAAGANVLTF

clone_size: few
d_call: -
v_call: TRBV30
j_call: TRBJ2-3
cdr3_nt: TGTGCCTGGAGTGTACGCCTCGGAGATACGCAGTATTTT
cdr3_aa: CAWSVRLGDTQYF

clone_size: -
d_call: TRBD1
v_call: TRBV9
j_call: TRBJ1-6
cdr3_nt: TGTGCCAGCAGCTCCCAGGGGGCAAATTCACCCCTCCACTTT
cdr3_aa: CASSSQGANSPLHF

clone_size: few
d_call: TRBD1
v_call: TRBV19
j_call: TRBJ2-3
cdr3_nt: TGTGCCAGTAGTGCTAGGACAGGTTCTAGCACAGATACGCAGTATTTT
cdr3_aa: CASSARTGSSTDTQYF

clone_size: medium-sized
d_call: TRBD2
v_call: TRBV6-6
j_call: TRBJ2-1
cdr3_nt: TGTGCCAGCAGATATCGGGGGGGCCTCTACAATGAGCAGTTCTTC
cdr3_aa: CASRYRGGLYNEQFF

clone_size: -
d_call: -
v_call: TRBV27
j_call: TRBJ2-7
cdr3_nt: TGTGCCAGCAGTTTTGGGCTCGGGTCGGGCGAGCAGTACTTC
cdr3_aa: CASSFGLGSGEQYF

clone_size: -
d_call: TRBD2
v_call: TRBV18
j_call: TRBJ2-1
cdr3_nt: TGTGCCAGCTCACCACCCCTGATCAATTTAGCGGGGGTTTACAATGAGCAGTTCTTC
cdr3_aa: CASSPPLINLAGVYNEQFF

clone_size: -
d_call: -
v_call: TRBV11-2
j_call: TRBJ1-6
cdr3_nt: TGTGCCAGCAGCTTTACTCCCTCTAATTCACCCCTCCACTTT
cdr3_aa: CASSFTPSNSPLHF

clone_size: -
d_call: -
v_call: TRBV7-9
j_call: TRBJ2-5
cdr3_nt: TGTGCCAGCAGCAACCAAGAGACCCAGTACTTC
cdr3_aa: CASSNQETQYF

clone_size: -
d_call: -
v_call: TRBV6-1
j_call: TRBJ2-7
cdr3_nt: TGTGCCAGCCCAGGAACGGGATCCCTTTGGGGGGAGCAGTACTTC
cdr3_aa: CASPGTGSLWGEQYF

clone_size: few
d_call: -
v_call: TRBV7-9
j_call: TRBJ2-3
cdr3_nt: TGTGCCAGCAGCTTAGTCCAAGGGGCGGATACGCAGTATTTT
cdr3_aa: CASSLVQGADTQYF

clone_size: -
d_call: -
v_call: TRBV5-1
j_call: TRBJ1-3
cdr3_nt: TGCGCCAGCAGCTTCGCCAACTCTGGAAACACCATATATTTT
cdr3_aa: CASSFANSGNTIYF

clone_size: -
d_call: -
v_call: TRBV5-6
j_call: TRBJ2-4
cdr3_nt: TGTGCCAGCAGCTTGGCCCGGTTGACAGGTAAAAGGGAAAACATTCAGTACTTC
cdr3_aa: CASSLARLTGKRENIQYF

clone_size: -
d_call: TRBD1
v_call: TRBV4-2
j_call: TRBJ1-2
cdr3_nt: TGTGCCAGCAGCCCGCCCGGGACAGCTTCCTATGGCTACACCTTC
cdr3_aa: CASSPPGTASYGYTF

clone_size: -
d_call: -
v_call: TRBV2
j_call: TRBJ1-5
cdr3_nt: TGTGCCAGCATGGAAGGGGCTGGTTCGTACAATCAGCCCCAGCATTTT
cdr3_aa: CASMEGAGSYNQPQHF

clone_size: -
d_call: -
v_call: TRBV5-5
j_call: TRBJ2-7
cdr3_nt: TGTGCCAGCAGCTTATTTGACTACGAGCAGTACTTC
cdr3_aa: CASSLFDYEQYF

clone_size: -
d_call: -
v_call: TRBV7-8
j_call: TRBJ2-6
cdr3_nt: TGTGCCAGCAGCTTATCGAGCTCTGGGGCCAACGTCCTGACTTTC
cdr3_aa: CASSLSSSGANVLTF

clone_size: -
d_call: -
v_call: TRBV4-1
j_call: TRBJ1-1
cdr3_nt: TGCGCCAGCAGCCAAGAAATTGGAAGGAACACTGAAGCTTTCTTT
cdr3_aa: CASSQEIGRNTEAFF

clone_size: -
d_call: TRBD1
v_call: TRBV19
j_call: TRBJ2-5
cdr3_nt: TGTGCCAGTAGGTATAAACAGGGGGGAGAGACCCAGTACTTC
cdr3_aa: CASRYKQGGETQYF

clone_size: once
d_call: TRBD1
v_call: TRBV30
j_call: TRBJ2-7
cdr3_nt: TGTGCCTGGAGACTGCCGAACGGGTTAAGACAGGGGGCAAGAGACGAGCAGTACTTC
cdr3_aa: CAWRLPNGLRQGARDEQYF

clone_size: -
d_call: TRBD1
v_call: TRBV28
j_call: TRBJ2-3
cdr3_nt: TGTGCCAGCAGCCCCCAGGGGGATAGCACAGATACGCAGTATTTT
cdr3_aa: CASSPQGDSTDTQYF

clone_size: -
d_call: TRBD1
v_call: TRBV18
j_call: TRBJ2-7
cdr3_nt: TGTGCCAGCTCACCAAGTCTCCTCCACACAGGGGCGGCTGACGAGCAGTACTTC
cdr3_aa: CASSPSLLHTGAADEQYF

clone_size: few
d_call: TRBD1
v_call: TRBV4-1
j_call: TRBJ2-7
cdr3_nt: TGCGCCAGCAGCCAAGATGAGATAGGGGACAGGGTCGCATCAAGTAGCTACGAGCAGTACTTC
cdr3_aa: CASSQDEIGDRVASSSYEQYF

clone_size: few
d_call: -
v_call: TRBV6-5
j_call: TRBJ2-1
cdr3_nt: TGTGCCAGCAGGCGGGCCTTGGGCAATGAGCAGTTCTTC
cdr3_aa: CASRRALGNEQFF

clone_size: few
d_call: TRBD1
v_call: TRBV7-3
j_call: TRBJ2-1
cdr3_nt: TGTGCCAGCAGCTTATGGGACAGTTCCTACAATGAGCAGTTCTTC
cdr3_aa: CASSLWDSSYNEQFF

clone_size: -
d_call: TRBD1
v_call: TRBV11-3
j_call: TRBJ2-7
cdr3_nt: TGTGCCAGCAGCCACGAGTCGACAGGGCACGAGCAGTACTTC
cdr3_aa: CASSHESTGHEQYF

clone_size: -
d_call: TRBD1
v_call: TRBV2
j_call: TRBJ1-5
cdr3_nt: TGTGCCAGCAGTGTGGACAGGGGGCAAAATCAGCCCCAGCATTTT
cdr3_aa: CASSVDRGQNQPQHF

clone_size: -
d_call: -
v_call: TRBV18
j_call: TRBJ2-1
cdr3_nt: TGTGCCAGCTCACCCGGGATCTCCTACAATGAGCAGTTCTTC
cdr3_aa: CASSPGISYNEQFF

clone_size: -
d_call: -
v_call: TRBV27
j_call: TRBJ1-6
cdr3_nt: TGTGCCACCTCCCTTAGGGGAGGGGGAGGGGATTCACCCCTCCACTTT
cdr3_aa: CATSLRGGGGDSPLHF

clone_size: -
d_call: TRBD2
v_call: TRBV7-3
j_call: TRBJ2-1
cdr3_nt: TGTGCCAGCAGCTTCGAGATCGGGACTAGATACAATGAGCAGTTCTTC
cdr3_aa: CASSFEIGTRYNEQFF

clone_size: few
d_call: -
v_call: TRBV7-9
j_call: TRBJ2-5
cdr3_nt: TGTGCCAGCAGTCCACGGGAGACCCAGTACTTC
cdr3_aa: CASSPRETQYF